One and the same sample provided the 20 T cell receptor beta chains below, sequenced in a study of identifying expanded T cells in peripheral blood. Clones were read by immunoSEQ multiplex PCR, and TCRdb kept only the in-frame ones, dropping some. The table shows 60,000 to 70,000 clones, with over 80% occurring only once. Source material: blood. All receptors come from a person aged 18 to 75 in good health.

This chain joins TRBV5-8 and TRBJ2-7; D ambiguous. The germline CDR1 and CDR2 sequences are SGHTS and YDEGEE. CDR3 length equals 11 residues. Trimming left V 4 bases short and J 7 bases short, with 9 bases between. Here the CDR3 reads CASSPLSEQYF. Here the CDR3 DNA reads TGTGCCAGCAGCCCGCTGAGTGAGCAGTACTTC.

The CDR3 here is CASSSRHVSEQFF. The DNA of the CDR3 is TGTGCCAGCAGTTCTAGACATGTTAGTGAGCAGTTCTTC. This chain uses TRBV27 with TRBJ2-1; no reliable D call. V was trimmed by 4 bases and J by 9 bases, leaving 13 bases between them. There are 13 residues in the CDR3. CDR1 is MNHEY and CDR2 is SMNVEV in the germline V gene (reference sequence).

This clone has more than one count but fewer than ten. The chain couples TRBV7-2 to TRBJ2-1; 8 nucleotides line up with TRBD2. The CDR3 covers 15 residues. Germline CDR1 is SGHTA and CDR2 is FQGNSA. The V gene end was trimmed by 5 bases and the J gene end by 5 bases; junction bases not matched to a gene: 8. CDR3 nucleotide sequence: TGTGCCAGCAGCCTCAGCGGGAGTAACAACAATGAGCAGTTCTTC. This translates into CASSLSGSNNNEQFF.

The genes are TRBV15 and TRBJ1-3; maybe TRBD1 (5 bases). This CDR3 is 18 amino acids long. V lost 0 bases, J lost 4 bases, and 19 bases lay in between. Germline-derived CDR1 and CDR2 are LNHNV and YYDKDF (reference sequence). The CDR3 spells CATSRDLASRYRGNTIYF. The CDR3 region has the DNA TGTGCCACCAGCAGAGATCTCGCGTCTCGGTACAGGGGAAACACCATATATTTT.

The chain combines TRBV6-1 with TRBJ2-7; 11 bases line up with TRBD1. CDR1 is MNHNS and CDR2 is SASEGT in the germline V gene. Unmatched junction bases numbered 1, after V lost 6 bases and J lost 3 bases. There are 13 residues in the CDR3. The CDR3 region is CASRGTGGYEQYF. The DNA for the CDR3 is TGTGCCAGCAGGGGGACAGGGGGCTACGAGCAGTACTTC.

This chain joins TRBV7-9 and TRBJ2-4; weak D call: TRBD2 (5 bases). V lost 5 bases and J lost 2, with 10 bases in between. CDR1 is SEHNR, CDR2 FQNEAQ, per germline (reference sequence). The CDR3 has 14 amino acids. The CDR3 sequence: CASSPPGTKNIQYF. The CDR3 DNA follows: TGTGCCAGCAGCCCCCCCGGGACCAAAAACATTCAGTACTTC.

This chain connects TRBV6-1 to TRBJ1-2; 7 nucleotides align to TRBD1. From germline, CDR1 is MNHNS and CDR2 SASEGT. The CDR3 covers 14 residues. V was pared by 6 bases and J by 5 bases, with 9 bases of the junction left unmatched. CDR3 sequence (DNA): TGTGCCAGCAGCAAATCCGGGACAGCATATGGCTACACCTTC. Protein sequence: CASSKSGTAYGYTF.

J is TRBJ1-2 and V is TRBV7-9, with D perhaps TRBD1 (5 bases). V lost 6 bases, J lost 8 bases, and 22 bases lay in between. Per germline, CDR1 SEHNR and CDR2 FQNEAQ (reference sequence). The CDR3 runs to 15 residues. CDR3 in amino acids: CASSTETTGVEGYTF. The CDR3, as DNA: TGTGCCAGCAGTACTGAAACAACGGGGGTAGAAGGCTACACCTTC. Together with reference TRBV7-9 and TRBJ1-2, the CDR3 gives the full variable domain: DTGVSQNPRHKITKRGQNVTFRCDPISEHNRLYWYRQTLGQGPEFLTYFQNEAQLEKSRLLSDRFSAERPKGSFSTLEIQRTEQGDSAMYLCASSTETTGVEGYTFGSGTRLTVV.

This clone was observed a single time. In DNA, the CDR3 is TGCGCCAGCAGCTTGGGGGGACAGGGGACTGGCTACACCTTC. Encoded protein: CASSLGGQGTGYTF. The chain carries TRBV5-1 and TRBJ1-2, with TRBD1 matching over 10 bases. CDR3 length: 14 amino acids. Unmatched junction bases numbered 3, after V lost 0 bases and J lost 7 bases. Germline V gene sequence: CDR1 SGHRS, CDR2 YFSETQ.

The chain carries TRBV4-3 and TRBJ1-3; 10 bases are shared with TRBD1. J gave up 5 bases and V 0 bases, and 1 base lay outside the gene matches. This CDR3 has 15 amino acids. Germline V gene sequence: CDR1 LGHNA, CDR2 YSLEER. CDR3 region: CASSQEGQGRNTIYF. The CDR3 DNA reads TGCGCCAGCAGCCAAGAGGGACAGGGGAGAAACACCATATATTTT.

V usage is TRBV7-9 and J usage is TRBJ2-7; 7 bases line up with TRBD2. The V gene's germline CDR1 is SEHNR and CDR2 FQNEAQ (reference sequence). The V and J ends lost 3 bases and 4 bases, in that order; junction bases with no gene match: 6. The CDR3 is 14 amino acids. The CDR3, as DNA: TGTGCCAGCAGCTTCCACAGGACTAGTTACGAGCAGTACGTC. It is translated as CASSFHRTSYEQYV.

J is TRBJ2-7 and V is TRBV15, with 8 bases lining up with TRBD1. V lost 2 bases and J lost 11; bases outside the gene matches: 8. Looked up from germline, CDR1 is LNHNV and CDR2 is YYDKDF (reference sequence). The CDR3 totals 13 residues. This CDR3 reads CATSRPGQGRKYV. CDR3 coding DNA: TGTGCCACCAGCAGACCTGGACAGGGAAGAAAGTACGTC.

The V call is TRBV7-9, the J call TRBJ2-2, with no clear D. Germline loops: CDR1 SEHNR, CDR2 FQNEAQ (reference sequence). The CDR3 totals 12 residues. V dropped 1 base and J dropped 7 bases, with 4 bases sitting between them. The CDR3 sequence: CASSLEIGELFF. CDR3 sequence (DNA): TGTGCCAGCAGCTTAGAAATCGGGGAGCTGTTTTTT.

This clone has more than one count but fewer than ten. V is TRBV6-1 and J is TRBJ2-3; 9 bases match TRBD2. The CDR3 sequence is 14 residues long. Trimming removed 4 bases from V and 7 bases from J; junction bases left unmatched: 6. Germline loops: CDR1 MNHNS, CDR2 SASEGT. The CDR3 DNA reads TGTGCCAGCAGTGTAGCGGGAGACCCATATACGCAGTATTTT. As protein: CASSVAGDPYTQYF.

This clone has only one observation. CDR3 coding DNA: TGCGCCAGCAGCCCGGGGCCGCCTTACTATGGCTACACCTTC. Encoded protein: CASSPGPPYYGYTF. V usage is TRBV10-1 and J usage is TRBJ1-2, with D tentatively TRBD1 (5 bases). The V end was cut by 6 bases, the J end by 3 bases, with 14 bases between. CDR3 length equals 14 residues. CDR1 and CDR2 (germline): WNHNN, SYGVQD (reference sequence).

The gene calls are TRBV5-1 and TRBJ2-1; D might be TRBD1 or TRBD2, each matching 6 bases. In germline, CDR1 is SGHRS, CDR2 YFSETQ. CDR3 length equals 14 residues. V was cut by 4 bases and J by 7 bases, with 15 bases left in between. CDR3 sequence reads: CASSDHGGGNEQFF. CDR3 nucleotide sequence: TGCGCCAGCAGCGATCACGGGGGCGGGAATGAGCAGTTCTTC.

This chain connects TRBV7-9 to TRBJ1-1; D is uncertain. The CDR3 has 15 amino acids. CDR1 SEHNR and CDR2 FQNEAQ come from the germline V gene (reference sequence). V was trimmed by 1 base and J by 1 base, leaving 10 bases between them. The CDR3 is CASSLGESENTEAFF. The CDR3 DNA reads as TGTGCCAGCAGCTTAGGGGAGTCCGAGAACACTGAAGCTTTCTTT.

This sequence joins TRBV6-6 and TRBJ2-7; 8 nucleotides line up with TRBD1. CDR1 and CDR2 from the germline V gene are MNHNY and SVGAGI (reference sequence). Trimming cost V 3 bases and J 5 bases; bases outside gene matches: 6. This CDR3 has 14 residues. CDR3 in amino acids: CASSYTPGGDEQYV. Here the CDR3 DNA reads TGTGCCAGCAGTTATACCCCAGGGGGCGACGAGCAGTACGTC.

V gene TRBV6-1 combines with J gene TRBJ1-3, with unresolved D. The germline V gene encodes CDR1 MNHNS and CDR2 SASEGT. Trimming left V 4 bases short and J 0 bases short, with 10 bases between. The CDR3 covers 15 residues. CDR3 in amino acids: CASSAREASGNTIYF. CDR3 in DNA: TGTGCCAGCAGTGCTAGGGAAGCCTCTGGAAACACCATATATTTT.

V and J are TRBV5-1 and TRBJ2-5; D tentatively reads TRBD1 or TRBD2 (6 bases each). The length of the CDR3 is 16 residues. With 4 bases removed from V and 5 bases from J, the gap between germline ends came to 21 bases. Germline CDR1 is SGHRS and CDR2 is YFSETQ. Here the CDR3 DNA reads TGCGCCAGCAGCCCCCGACAAGGGGGGAGTCTCGAGACCCAGTACTTC. Translating gives CASSPRQGGSLETQYF.